The 23 T cell receptor beta chains listed next were all sequenced from one sample in a study of T cells after yellow fever vaccination. TCRdb ran MiXCR on the 5' RACE reads and lists one entry per CDR3 protein. The data show 300,000 to 450,000 distinct CDR3 sequences, 7% to 9% seen once. Sequenced here: PBMCs, sampled 45 days after the first yellow fever vaccination. The source of these receptors is a man aged 18 to 29 who received the YFV17D yellow fever vaccine.

This clonotype was counted between two and nine times. The chain joins TRBV30 to TRBJ2-5, with D uncertain. The V gene lost 2 bases and the J gene lost 0 bases, with 10 bases spanning the gap. The CDR3 covers 14 residues. Looked up from germline, CDR1 is GTSNPN and CDR2 is SVGIG (reference sequence). This chain's CDR3 is CAWSFAWYQETQYF. CDR3 coding DNA: TGTGCCTGGAGTTTCGCTTGGTACCAAGAGACCCAGTACTTC.

This chain connects TRBV7-3 to TRBJ2-5; D is ambiguous. Trimming stripped 1 base from V and 2 bases from J, with 11 bases between. The CDR3 runs to 15 residues. Looked up from germline, CDR1 is SGHTA and CDR2 is FQGTGA. DNA of the CDR3: TGTGCCAGCAGCTTAAACGGGCAACCACAAGAGACCCAGTACTTC. Residues: CASSLNGQPQETQYF.

This clonotype came up a few times. The rearrangement links TRBV12-3 or TRBV12-4 to TRBJ2-1, with TRBD2 matching 9 bases. V lost 9 bases, J lost 4 bases, and 4 bases stayed unmatched. This CDR3 region has 13 residues. CDR3: CASLAGTYNEQFF. Here the CDR3 DNA reads TGTGCCAGTCTAGCGGGGACTTACAATGAGCAGTTCTTC.

This clonotype was counted a few times. The chain is built from TRBV21-1 and TRBJ2-7; the table's D call of TRBD1 was not tested on the DNA. TRBV21-1 is reported as a pseudogene. The CDR3 length is 12 residues. CDR3 coding DNA: TGTGCCACCCCCGGATGGTTCTACGAGCAGTACGTC. Amino acids: CATPGWFYEQYV.

The chain joins TRBV5-5 to TRBJ2-2; D remains unclear. V shed 6 bases and J shed 4 bases, with 13 bases lying between them. Looked up from germline, CDR1 is SGHKS and CDR2 is YYEKEE (reference sequence). The CDR3 sequence is 14 residues long. For the CDR3, the DNA is TGTGCCAGCACCCCAGCTGCGTTCACCGGGGAGCTGTTTTTT. Protein sequence: CASTPAAFTGELFF.

The chain links TRBV12-3 or TRBV12-4 to TRBJ1-2; D gene ambiguous. Trimming cost V 4 bases and J 5 bases, with 23 bases left between them. This CDR3 is built from 17 residues. The CDR3 DNA follows: TGTGCCAGCAGTTCGCAAACCGGGCCACGCCAGCCATATGGCTACACCTTC. Encoded protein: CASSSQTGPRQPYGYTF.

This clonotype has just a few counts. The V gene is TRBV4-1, the J gene TRBJ2-1; possibly TRBD1 for D (5 bases). Per the germline V gene, CDR1 is MGHRA and CDR2 is YSYEKL. The CDR3 consists of 14 residues. V was clipped by 1 base and J by 5 bases, with 9 bases between them. This CDR3 is CASSQVGPHNEQFF. The CDR3 DNA is TGCGCCAGCAGCCAAGTGGGGCCCCACAATGAGCAGTTCTTC.

This clonotype was found many times. V is TRBV5-1 and J is TRBJ1-6, with 9 bases aligning to TRBD1. Germline CDR1 SGHRS, CDR2 YFSETQ. The CDR3 has 16 residues. V shed 4 bases and J 9 bases; nucleotides not matched to a gene: 11. This chain's CDR3 is CASSLTGGRVGSPLHF. The CDR3 nucleotides are TGCGCCAGCAGCCTCACAGGGGGCCGGGTTGGTTCACCCCTCCACTTT. The full variable domain, with the rest looked up from reference TRBV5-1 and TRBJ1-6, is KAGVTQTPRYLIKTRGQQVTLSCSPISGHRSVSWYQQTPGQGLQFLFEYFSETQRNKGNFPGRFSGRQFSNSRSEMNVSTLELGDSALYLCASSLTGGRVGSPLHFGNGTRLTVT.

V is TRBV11-2 and J is TRBJ2-3; D is possibly TRBD1 or TRBD2 (5 bases each). CDR1 and CDR2 (germline): SGHAT, FQNNGV. CDR3 size: 14 residues. The germline V and J ends were trimmed by 3 bases and 2 bases, with 9 bases remaining between them. This CDR3 is CASSFNGATDTQYF. In DNA form, the CDR3 reads TGTGCCAGCAGCTTTAACGGGGCCACAGATACGCAGTATTTT.

The genes are TRBV6-5 and TRBJ1-1; TRBD1 is a possible D gene (6 bases). CDR3 length: 15 amino acids. V was pared by 4 bases and J by 5 bases, with 17 bases between. Germline V gene lookup returns CDR1 MNHEY and CDR2 SVGAGI. The CDR3 bases are TGTGCCAGCAGTTCCCGAGGGGAGGGGGATACTGAAGCTTTCTTT. Protein: CASSSRGEGDTEAFF.

This clonotype appeared a few times. This chain connects TRBV20-1 to TRBJ2-2; 8 bases agree with TRBD1. The CDR3 runs to 14 residues. The V gene end was trimmed by 2 bases and the J gene end by 6 bases; junction bases not matched to a gene: 5. Germline assignment: CDR1 DFQATT and CDR2 SNEGSKA (reference sequence). The CDR3 is CSARSQGASGELFF. The CDR3 nucleotides read TGCAGTGCTAGATCCCAGGGGGCCTCCGGGGAGCTGTTTTTT.

V usage is TRBV12-3 or TRBV12-4 and J usage is TRBJ2-3; D not resolved. CDR3 length equals 14 residues. The ends were cut back, 5 bases at V and 4 bases at J, with 13 bases in the middle. The CDR3: CASSPPRSPDTQYF. For the CDR3, the DNA is TGTGCCAGCAGTCCCCCCCGGAGTCCAGATACGCAGTATTTT.

V gene TRBV10-2 combines with J gene TRBJ2-3; a possible D gene is TRBD1 (5 bases). The length of the CDR3 is 15 residues. V lost 6 bases to trimming and J lost 3 bases, with 16 bases between them. The germline gives CDR1 WSHSY, CDR2 SAAADI. CDR3 nucleotide sequence: TGCGCCAGCAGCCACGTAGGCCCAGGGACAGATACGCAGTATTTT. Amino acid sequence: CASSHVGPGTDTQYF.

This clonotype showed up many times. This rearrangement joins TRBV29-1 to TRBJ2-3; tentative D call: TRBD1 (6 bases). With 5 bases removed from V and 2 bases from J, the gap between germline ends came to 17 bases. The CDR3 runs 15 residues. Per the germline V gene, CDR1 is SQVTM and CDR2 is ANQGSEA. CDR3 nucleotides: TGCAGCGTTTATTCTCCGGGACACTCCACAGATACGCAGTATTTT. Translation gives CSVYSPGHSTDTQYF.

This clonotype was picked up a small number of times. The chain combines TRBV7-9 with TRBJ1-4; possibly TRBD1 for D (5 bases). Germline loops: CDR1 SEHNR, CDR2 FQNEAQ (reference sequence). V was shortened by 5 bases and J by 7 bases, with 20 bases between the two germline ends. The CDR3 spans 16 residues. The CDR3 loop is CASSHGPGPEGEKLFF. The CDR3 bases are TGTGCCAGCAGCCACGGGCCGGGACCTGAGGGTGAAAAACTGTTTTTT.

This clonotype was detected a few times. The chain combines TRBV4-3 with TRBJ2-1, with D perhaps TRBD1 or TRBD2 (5 bases each). Germline-derived CDR1 and CDR2 are LGHNA and YSLEER. V was pared by 1 base and J by 3 bases, with 13 bases between. The CDR3 runs to 16 residues. CDR3 DNA: TGCGCCAGCAGCCAAGGGGTCAGGGAGTACTACAATGAGCAGTTCTTC. Its translation: CASSQGVREYYNEQFF.

This clonotype was seen a few times. The chain uses TRBV9 and TRBJ2-2; D perhaps matches TRBD2 (5 bases). Germline lookup yields CDR1 SGDLS and CDR2 YYNGEE. The CDR3 consists of 13 residues. Trimming removed 5 bases from V and 13 bases from J, with 18 bases in between. CDR3 amino acids: CASSSSSGPSLFF. DNA for the CDR3: TGTGCCAGCAGTAGTTCCAGCGGACCGTCGCTGTTTTTT.

This clonotype occurred a few times. This rearrangement joins TRBV20-1 to TRBJ2-3, with unresolved D. Deletions cut 0 bases from V and 6 bases from J, with 13 bases between. Germline assignment: CDR1 DFQATT and CDR2 SNEGSKA (reference sequence). The CDR3 is 14 amino acids. CDR3 loop: CSARDVVGVDTQYF. The CDR3 nucleotides are TGCAGTGCTAGAGACGTGGTCGGAGTGGATACGCAGTATTTT.

This clonotype was counted at least ten times. The chain has TRBV5-1 and TRBJ2-7, with 9 nucleotides matching TRBD1. V lost 4 bases and J lost 2; bases outside the gene matches: 7. The length of the CDR3 is 15 residues. CDR1 is SGHRS and CDR2 is YFSETQ in the germline V gene. The CDR3 region is CASSARQGEAYEQYF. DNA for the CDR3: TGCGCCAGCAGCGCCCGACAGGGGGAGGCCTACGAGCAGTACTTC.

This clonotype was seen ten or more times. CDR3 amino acids: CATCRHFSGANVLTF. CDR3 nucleotides: TGTGCCACTTGCAGACACTTCTCTGGGGCCAACGTCCTGACTTTC. The chain uses TRBV6-1 and TRBJ2-6; no reliable D call. This CDR3 spans 15 amino acids. CDR1 MNHNS and CDR2 SASEGT come from the germline V gene. V shed 10 bases and J shed 0 bases, with 13 bases lying between them.

The chain joins TRBV5-8 to TRBJ1-4; 10 positions agree with TRBD1. V was clipped by 4 bases and J by 5 bases; unmatched bases: 5. This CDR3 region has 15 residues. Per the germline V gene, CDR1 is SGHTS and CDR2 is YDEGEE. CDR3 protein: CASSVPGQGNEKLFF. DNA for the CDR3: TGTGCCAGCAGCGTACCGGGACAGGGGAATGAAAAACTGTTTTTT.

This clonotype was detected only a few times. The V call is TRBV3-1, the J call TRBJ1-2; unclear D gene. CDR1 is LGHDT and CDR2 is YNNKEL in the germline V gene (reference sequence). CDR3 size: 13 residues. With 4 bases removed from V and 7 bases from J, the gap between germline ends came to 13 bases. CDR3 coding DNA: TGTGCCAGCAGCCCCAGTGGAGCGGTTGGCTACACCTTC. It is translated as CASSPSGAVGYTF.

CDR3 nucleotide sequence: TGCAGTGCTAGGATCGGGGGCCGCTCCTACGAGCAGTACTTC. Protein product: CSARIGGRSYEQYF. The gene calls are TRBV20-1 and TRBJ2-7, with D perhaps assigned TRBD1 or TRBD2 (6 bases each). The germline CDR1 and CDR2 sequences are DFQATT and SNEGSKA (reference sequence). This CDR3 region has 14 residues. Deletions cut 3 bases from V and 0 bases from J, with 12 bases between.